The TCR beta chain under discussion was sequenced for a study of blood T cell repertoires in COVID-19. Overall study context: Acute-phase and convalescent COVID-19 samples originated in the United States, Italy and Spain. From T cells, B-cell-depleted T cells, or PBMCs came the material, which was cDNA or gDNA.

Details on this clone: At one end the junction does not follow the germline gene, possibly because of a read error.

The CDR3 runs 16 residues. Germline loops: CDR1 SSHAT, CDR2 FNYEAQ (reference sequence). Only in-frame clones appear in the TCRdb table, and some are missing; sequencing was by immunoSEQ multiplex PCR. Here the sample spans 190,000 or so clones, 80% to 90% being singletons. The chain has TRBV7-7 and TRBJ2-1; 9 bases map to TRBD2. This sequence originates from a woman older than 75 with COVID-19, enrolled during active disease. The specimen sequenced was peripheral blood. The CDR3 is CASSSRSGSSYNEQFF. The CDR3 coding sequence is TGTGCTAGCAGCTCCCGTAGCGGGAGCTCCTACAATGAGCAGTTCTTC.